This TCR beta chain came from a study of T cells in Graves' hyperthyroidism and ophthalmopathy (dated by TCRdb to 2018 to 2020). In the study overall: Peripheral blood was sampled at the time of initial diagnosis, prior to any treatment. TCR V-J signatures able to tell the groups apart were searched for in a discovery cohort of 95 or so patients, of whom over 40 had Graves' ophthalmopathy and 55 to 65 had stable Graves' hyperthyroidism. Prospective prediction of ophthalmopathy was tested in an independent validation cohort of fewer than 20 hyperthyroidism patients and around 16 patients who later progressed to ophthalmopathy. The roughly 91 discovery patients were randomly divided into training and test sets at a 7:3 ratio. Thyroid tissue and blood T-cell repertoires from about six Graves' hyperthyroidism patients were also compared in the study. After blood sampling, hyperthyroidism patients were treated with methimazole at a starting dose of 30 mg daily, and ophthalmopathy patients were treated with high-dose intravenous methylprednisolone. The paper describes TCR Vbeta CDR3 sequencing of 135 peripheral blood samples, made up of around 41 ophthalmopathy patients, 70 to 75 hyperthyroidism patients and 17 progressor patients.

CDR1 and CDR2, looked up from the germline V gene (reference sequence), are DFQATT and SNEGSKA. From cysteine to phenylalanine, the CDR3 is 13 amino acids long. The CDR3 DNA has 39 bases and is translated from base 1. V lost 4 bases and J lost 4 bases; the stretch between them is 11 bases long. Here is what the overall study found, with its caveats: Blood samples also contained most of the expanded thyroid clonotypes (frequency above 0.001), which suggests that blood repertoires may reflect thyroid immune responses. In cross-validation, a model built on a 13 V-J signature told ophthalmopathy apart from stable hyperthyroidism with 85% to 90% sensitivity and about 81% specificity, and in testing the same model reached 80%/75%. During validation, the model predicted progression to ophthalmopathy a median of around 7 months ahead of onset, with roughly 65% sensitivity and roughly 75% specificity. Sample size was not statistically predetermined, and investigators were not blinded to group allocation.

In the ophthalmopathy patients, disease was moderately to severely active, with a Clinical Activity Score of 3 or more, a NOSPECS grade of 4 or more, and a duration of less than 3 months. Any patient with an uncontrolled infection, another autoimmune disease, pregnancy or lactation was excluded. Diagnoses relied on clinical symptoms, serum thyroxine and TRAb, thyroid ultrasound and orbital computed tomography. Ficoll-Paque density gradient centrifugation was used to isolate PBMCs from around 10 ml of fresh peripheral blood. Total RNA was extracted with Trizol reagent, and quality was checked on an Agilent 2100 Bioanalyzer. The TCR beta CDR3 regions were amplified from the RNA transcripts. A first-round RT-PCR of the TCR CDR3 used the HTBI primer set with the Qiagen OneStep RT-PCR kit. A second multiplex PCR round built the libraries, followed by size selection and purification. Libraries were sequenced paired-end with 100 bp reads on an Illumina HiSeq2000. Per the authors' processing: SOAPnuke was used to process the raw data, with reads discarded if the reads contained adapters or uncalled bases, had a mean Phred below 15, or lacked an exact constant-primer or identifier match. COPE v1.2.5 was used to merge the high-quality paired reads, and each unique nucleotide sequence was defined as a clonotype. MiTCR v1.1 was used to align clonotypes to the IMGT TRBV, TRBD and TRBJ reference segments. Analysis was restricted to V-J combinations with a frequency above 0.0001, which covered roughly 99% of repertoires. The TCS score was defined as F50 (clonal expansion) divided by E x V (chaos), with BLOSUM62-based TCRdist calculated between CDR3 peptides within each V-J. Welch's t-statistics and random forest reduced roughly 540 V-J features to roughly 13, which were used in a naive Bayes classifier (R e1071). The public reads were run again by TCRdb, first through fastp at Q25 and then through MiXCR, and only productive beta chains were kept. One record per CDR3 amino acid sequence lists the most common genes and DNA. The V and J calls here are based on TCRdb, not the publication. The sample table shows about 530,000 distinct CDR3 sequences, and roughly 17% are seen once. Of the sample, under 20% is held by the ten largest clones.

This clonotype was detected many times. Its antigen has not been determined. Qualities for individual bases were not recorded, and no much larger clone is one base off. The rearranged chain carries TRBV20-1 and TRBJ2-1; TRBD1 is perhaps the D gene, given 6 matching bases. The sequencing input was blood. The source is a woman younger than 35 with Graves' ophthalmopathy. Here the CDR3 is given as CSANRDNYNEQFF. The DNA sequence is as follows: TGCAGTGCTAACCGGGACAATTACAATGAGCAGTTCTTC.